This TCR beta chain was recovered during a study of T cells expressing NK-cell markers. Study-wide results and caveats: For a handful of donors, these clonotypes were likewise the leading ones in the CD3+CD56-NKG2C+ fraction. Expanded NKG2C+ T cell clones were not confirmed as HCMV-specific.

The CDR3 covers 15 residues. Germline V gene data show CDR1 as SGHDT and CDR2 as YYEEEE. Regarding this clonotype: Its antigen is unknown.

TCRdb reworked the 5' RACE reads into one entry per CDR3 protein, no DNA. Its table lists over 200,000 distinct CDR3 sequences. The source material was blood T cells: a sorted CD56 or NKG2C T cell subset, CD4+ or CD8+ T cells, or bulk PBMC T cells (not recorded which). The receptor comes from a man younger than 30 in good health. The chain couples TRBV5-6 to TRBJ2-1; the TCRdb call, TRBD2, lacks DNA for checking. CDR3 sequence: CASSLASGSYNEQFF.